One and the same sample provided the 18 T cell receptor beta chains below, sequenced in a study of cytomegalovirus exposure and HLA in healthy donors. The PCR used 60 Vbeta and 13 Jbeta primers. Assay: immunoSEQ multiplex PCR; the TCRdb copy retains only in-frame clones and omits some. The repertoire holds 130,000 to 150,000 clones, with 75% to 85% as singletons. Sequenced: PBMCs. The receptors come from a man aged 35 to 55 in good health and CMV-seronegative.

The chain joins TRBV10-3 to TRBJ2-5, with 9 bases fitting TRBD2. The germline V gene encodes CDR1 ENHRY and CDR2 SYGVKD. The CDR3 covers 14 residues. After removal of 5 bases from V and 2 bases from J, the junction contained 3 bases not matched to a gene. As DNA, the CDR3 is TGTGCCATCAGTAGACTAGCGGAGCAAGAGACCCAGTACTTC. Encoded protein: CAISRLAEQETQYF.

This sequence joins TRBV9 and TRBJ1-5; D possibly corresponds to TRBD1 (5 bases). V was clipped by 0 bases and J by 3 bases, with 10 bases between them. The CDR3 loop spans 15 amino acids. Germline values: CDR1 SGDLS, CDR2 YYNGEE. The CDR3, as DNA: TGTGCCAGCAGCGTAGAAGGGGTTGACAATCAGCCCCAGCATTTT. It translates to CASSVEGVDNQPQHF.

This chain uses TRBV7-8 with TRBJ1-6; unclear D gene. Trimming removed 3 bases at V and 7 bases at J, with 13 bases between. CDR1 is SGHVS and CDR2 is FQNEAQ in the germline V gene. CDR3 length: 15 residues. This chain's CDR3 is CASSFNDGNNSPLHF. CDR3 sequence (DNA): TGTGCCAGCAGCTTCAATGACGGGAACAATTCACCCCTCCACTTT.

The chain has TRBV29-1 and TRBJ2-3; D is possibly TRBD2 (6 bases). CDR1 SQVTM and CDR2 ANQGSEA come from the germline V gene. This CDR3 comprises 12 residues. Deletions cut 7 bases from V and 6 bases from J, with 14 bases between. The CDR3 here is CSAGLSTDTQYF. CDR3 nucleotide sequence: TGCAGCGCGGGACTTTCGACGGATACGCAGTATTTT.

The chain joins TRBV19 to TRBJ1-2; D remains unclear. Germline V lookup: CDR1 LNHDA, CDR2 SQIVND (reference sequence). V was clipped by 7 bases and J by 6 bases, with 9 bases between them. This CDR3 is built from 11 residues. CDR3 nucleotide sequence: TGTGCCAGTATGTTGAGGGATGGCTACACCTTC. Translation: CASMLRDGYTF. Based on the CDR3 plus reference TRBV19 and TRBJ1-2, the full variable domain is DGGITQSPKYLFRKEGQNVTLSCEQNLNHDAMYWYRQDPGQGLRLIYYSQIVNDFQKGDIAEGYSVSREKKESFPLTVTSAQKNPTAFYLCASMLRDGYTFGSGTRLTVV.

Notes on this clone: Other DNA variants within this sample encode the same CDR3. The chain recombines TRBV5-1 with TRBJ2-3; tentative D call: TRBD2 (6 bases). CDR3 length: 14 amino acids. Germline values: CDR1 SGHRS, CDR2 YFSETQ. The germline V and J ends were trimmed by 0 bases and 5 bases, with 10 bases remaining between them. DNA for the CDR3: TGCGCCAGCAGCTTGGGGGGGGTCGGAGATACGCAGTATTTT. This gives the protein CASSLGGVGDTQYF.

The chain combines TRBV7-2 with TRBJ2-1, with D tentatively TRBD2 (6 bases). Germline CDR1 SGHTA, CDR2 FQGNSA. The V end lost 5 bases, the J end lost 15 bases, and 17 bases lay between the germline ends. The CDR3 totals 12 residues. CDR3 protein: CASSRYGGMRFF. The CDR3 DNA reads TGTGCCAGCAGCAGGTACGGGGGTATGAGGTTCTTC.

This chain uses TRBV14 with TRBJ1-5; D gene unclear. V lost 6 bases and J 6 bases, leaving 24 bases between the germline ends. CDR3 length equals 17 residues. Per germline, CDR1 SGHDN and CDR2 FVKESK. CDR3 in amino acids: CASRKGLRLVFFQPQHF. The CDR3 nucleotides are TGTGCCAGCAGGAAAGGACTGAGGCTGGTTTTTTTTCAGCCCCAGCATTTT.

The V call is TRBV29-1, the J call TRBJ1-4; D ambiguous. The CDR3 runs to 13 residues. V was shortened by 4 bases and J by 3 bases, with 9 bases between the two germline ends. Germline V gives CDR1 SQVTM, CDR2 ANQGSEA. As DNA, the CDR3 is TGCAGCGTTGTCGAGGGATCTAATGAAAAACTGTTTTTT. Its translation is CSVVEGSNEKLFF.

The V and J genes are TRBV10-3 and TRBJ2-1; D might be TRBD2 (6 bases). This CDR3 contains 15 residues. Germline-derived CDR1 and CDR2 are ENHRY and SYGVKD. Trimming stripped 3 bases from V and 5 bases from J, with 14 bases between. The CDR3 DNA reads as TGTGCCATCAGTGATTCCGGGACTCGAAACAATGAGCAGTTCTTC. Encoded protein: CAISDSGTRNNEQFF.

Points on this clone: This sample includes further DNA sequences coding for the same CDR3. The chain couples TRBV18 to TRBJ1-1; 8 bases map to TRBD1. Losses at the gene ends were 3 bases for V and 1 base for J; bases not matched to a gene: 1. Germline CDR1 is KGHSH and CDR2 is LQKENI. This CDR3 is 14 amino acids long. Written as DNA, the CDR3 is TGTGCCAGCTCACCCGGACAGGGGAACACTGAAGCTTTCTTT. It is translated as CASSPGQGNTEAFF.

The chain employs TRBV5-4 and TRBJ2-1, with D possibly matching TRBD1 (6 bases). The CDR3 is 13 amino acids. The germline gives CDR1 SGHNT, CDR2 YYREEE (reference sequence). Trimming took off 4 bases at V and 12 bases at J, with 17 bases between the two ends. This CDR3 reads CASSGRDIWGQFF. The CDR3 coding sequence is TGTGCCAGCAGCGGACGGGACATTTGGGGGCAGTTCTTC.

As to this clone: The limits of the CDR3 on the DNA are not certain, so only TCRdb's listed CDR3 is given. V usage is TRBV2 and J usage is TRBJ2-7; the table gives TRBD2 as D, unverified against the DNA. Counting both end residues, the CDR3 totals 11 amino acids. Germline V gene data show CDR1 as SNHLY and CDR2 as FYNNEI. The CDR3 protein is CASSEWGGGAF.

This chain uses TRBV7-9 with TRBJ1-2; tentatively, D is TRBD1 (6 bases). Per germline, CDR1 SEHNR and CDR2 FQNEAQ (reference sequence). V was pared by 4 bases and J by 4 bases, with 10 bases between. The CDR3 loop spans 13 amino acids. The CDR3 sequence: CASSSTGPYGYTF. CDR3 coding DNA: TGTGCCAGCAGCTCAACAGGGCCCTATGGCTACACCTTC.

The chain recombines TRBV7-8 with TRBJ1-2, with a weak D call TRBD1 (5 bases). The CDR3 is 15 amino acids. Germline CDR1 SGHVS, CDR2 FQNEAQ. Between the trimmed V and J ends, which lost 1 base and 5 bases, there was a span of 14 bases. The CDR3 region has the DNA TGTGCCAGCAGCTTAGTACAGGCTAGACCTTATGGCTACACCTTC. Protein: CASSLVQARPYGYTF.

This clone has just a few counts. A single base separates this from a much larger clone, so it may be a read error. The J gene is TRBJ2-5, the V gene TRBV7-9; possibly TRBD1 for D (5 bases). The better agreement between TRBJ2-7 and the DNA end casts doubt on the J call. Germline loops: CDR1 SEHNR, CDR2 FQNEAQ (reference sequence). The CDR3 is 18 amino acids. CDR3 DNA: TGTGCGAGCAGCCATAACCCGAGGATTCTACAGGAATCCTACGAGCAGTACTTC. It encodes CASSHNPRILQESYEQYF.

J is TRBJ1-4 and V is TRBV5-1, with 10 bases matching TRBD1. Losses at the gene ends were 3 bases for V and 8 bases for J; bases not matched to a gene: 7. Germline V gene data show CDR1 as SGHRS and CDR2 as YFSETQ. The CDR3 has 15 amino acids. CDR3 in amino acids: CASSWGTGEGEKLFF. For the CDR3, the DNA is TGCGCCAGCAGCTGGGGGACAGGGGAAGGGGAAAAACTGTTTTTT.

V and J are TRBV7-9 and TRBJ1-4; D is unresolved. Germline assignment: CDR1 SEHNR and CDR2 FQNEAQ (reference sequence). Trimming pared 0 bases from V and 5 bases from J, leaving 4 bases between. CDR3 length equals 13 residues. The CDR3 DNA is TGTGCCAGCAGCTTAGCCAAAAATGAAAAACTGTTTTTT. It encodes CASSLAKNEKLFF. The whole variable domain, remainder taken from reference TRBV7-9 and TRBJ1-4, is DTGVSQNPRHKITKRGQNVTFRCDPISEHNRLYWYRQTLGQGPEFLTYFQNEAQLEKSRLLSDRFSAERPKGSFSTLEIQRTEQGDSAMYLCASSLAKNEKLFFGSGTQLSVL.